This T cell receptor beta chain was retrieved from a study of T cells in women clearing cervical HPV infection. Cervical HPV DNA detected by MY09/MY11 PCR, typed by dot-blot. TCRdb keeps only in-frame clones here, not all; method: immunoSEQ multiplex PCR. Recorded here are approximately 30,000 clones; the top ten clones represent approximately 1.5%. V was clipped by 4 bases and J by 1 base, with 19 bases between them. The CDR3 loop spans 16 amino acids. Germline V gives CDR1 DFQATT, CDR2 SNEGSKA (reference sequence). Points on this clone: The read ends 3 residues early relative to the CDR3; the germline J gene fills the gap.

Sequenced input: blood buffy coat. This TCR was sampled from a woman between 18 and 70 years old with a cervical HPV16 infection that either progressed to CIN3+ or cleared (not recorded which). The chain combines TRBV20-1 with TRBJ1-1; the D gene is possibly TRBD1 (5 bases). CDR3 DNA (partial): TGCAGTGCTATTGTTGGGGCGGGGGAAGCGAACACTGAA. It translates to CSAIVGAGEANTE. The full CDR3 reads CSAIVGAGEANTEAFF.